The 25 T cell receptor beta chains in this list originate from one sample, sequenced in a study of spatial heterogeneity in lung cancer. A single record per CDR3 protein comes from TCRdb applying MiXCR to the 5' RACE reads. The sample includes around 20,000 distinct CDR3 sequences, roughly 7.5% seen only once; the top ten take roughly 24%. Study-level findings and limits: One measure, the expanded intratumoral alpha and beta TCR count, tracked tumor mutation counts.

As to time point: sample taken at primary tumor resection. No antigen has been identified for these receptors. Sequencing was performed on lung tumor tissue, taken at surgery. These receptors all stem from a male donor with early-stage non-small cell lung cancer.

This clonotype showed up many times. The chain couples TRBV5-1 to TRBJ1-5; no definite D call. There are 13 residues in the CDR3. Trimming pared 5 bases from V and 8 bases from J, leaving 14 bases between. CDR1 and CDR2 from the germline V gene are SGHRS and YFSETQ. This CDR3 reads CASSSQFGEPQHF. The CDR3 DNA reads TGCGCCAGCAGTTCTCAATTCGGAGAGCCCCAGCATTTT.

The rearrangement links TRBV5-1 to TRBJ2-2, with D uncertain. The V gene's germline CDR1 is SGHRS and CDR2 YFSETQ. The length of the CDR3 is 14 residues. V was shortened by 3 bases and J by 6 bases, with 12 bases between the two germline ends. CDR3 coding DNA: TGCGCCAGCAGCTCGCGTGGTGAGCCCGGGGAGCTGTTTTTT. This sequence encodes CASSSRGEPGELFF.

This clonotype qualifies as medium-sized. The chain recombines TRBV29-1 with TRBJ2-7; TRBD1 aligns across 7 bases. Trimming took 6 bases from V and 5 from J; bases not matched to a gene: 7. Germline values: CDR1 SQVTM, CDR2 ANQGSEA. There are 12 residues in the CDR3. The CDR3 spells CSVTTGPHEQYF. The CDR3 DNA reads TGCAGCGTGACGACAGGGCCCCACGAGCAGTACTTC.

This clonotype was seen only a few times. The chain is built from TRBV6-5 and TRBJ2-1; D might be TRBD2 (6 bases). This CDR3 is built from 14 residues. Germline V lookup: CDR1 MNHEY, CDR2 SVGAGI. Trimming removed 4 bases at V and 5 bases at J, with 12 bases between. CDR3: CASSWGLGNNEQFF. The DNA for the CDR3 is TGTGCCAGCAGTTGGGGACTCGGAAACAATGAGCAGTTCTTC.

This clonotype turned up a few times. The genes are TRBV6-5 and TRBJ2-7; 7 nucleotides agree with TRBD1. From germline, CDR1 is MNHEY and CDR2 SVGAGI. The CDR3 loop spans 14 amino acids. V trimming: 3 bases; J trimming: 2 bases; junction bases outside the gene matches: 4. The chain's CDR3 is CASSYGGQTYEQYF. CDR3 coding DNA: TGTGCCAGCAGTTATGGGGGACAGACCTACGAGCAGTACTTC.

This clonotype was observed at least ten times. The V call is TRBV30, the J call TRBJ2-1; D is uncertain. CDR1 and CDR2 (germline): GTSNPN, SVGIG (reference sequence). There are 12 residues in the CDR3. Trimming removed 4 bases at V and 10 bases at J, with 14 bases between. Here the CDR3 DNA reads TGTGCCTGGACCCCCGGGTACGGGGAGCAGTTCTTC. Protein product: CAWTPGYGEQFF.

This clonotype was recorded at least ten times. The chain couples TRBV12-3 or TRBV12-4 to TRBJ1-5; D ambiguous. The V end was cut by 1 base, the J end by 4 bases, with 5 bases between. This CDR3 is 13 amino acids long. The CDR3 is CASSLGENQPQHF. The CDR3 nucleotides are TGTGCCAGCAGTTTAGGGGAGAATCAGCCCCAGCATTTT.

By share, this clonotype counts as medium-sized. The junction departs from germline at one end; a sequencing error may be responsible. CDR3 region: CASSPQGGTEAFF. CDR3 coding DNA: TGTGCCAGCTCTCCACAGGGAGGCACTGAAGCTTTCTTT. The gene calls are TRBV18 and TRBJ1-1; D may be TRBD1 (6 bases). Germline CDR1 and CDR2: KGHSH and LQKENI. The CDR3 is 13 amino acids.

In DNA form, the CDR3 reads TGTGCCAGCAGCAAGGGACCTCTAACCGCAACTAATGAAAAACTGTTTTTT. Amino acids: CASSKGPLTATNEKLFF. The V call is TRBV13, the J call TRBJ1-4; tentatively, D is TRBD1 (5 bases). Germline assignment: CDR1 PRHDT and CDR2 FYEKMQ (reference sequence). CDR3 length: 17 amino acids. The germline V and J ends were trimmed by 5 bases and 0 bases, with 16 bases remaining between them.

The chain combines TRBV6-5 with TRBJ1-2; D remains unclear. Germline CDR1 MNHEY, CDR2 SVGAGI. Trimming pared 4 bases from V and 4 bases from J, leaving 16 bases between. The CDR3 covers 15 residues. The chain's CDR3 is CASSSPDAGLYGYTF. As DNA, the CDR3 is TGTGCCAGCAGTTCCCCCGACGCGGGCCTCTATGGCTACACCTTC.

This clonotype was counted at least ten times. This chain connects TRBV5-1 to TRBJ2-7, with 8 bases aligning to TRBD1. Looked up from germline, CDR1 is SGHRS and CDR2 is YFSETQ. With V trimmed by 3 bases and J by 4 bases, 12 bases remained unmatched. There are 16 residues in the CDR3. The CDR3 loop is CASSSTSGTGLYEQYF. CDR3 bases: TGCGCCAGCAGCTCAACGTCCGGGACAGGCTTGTACGAGCAGTACTTC.

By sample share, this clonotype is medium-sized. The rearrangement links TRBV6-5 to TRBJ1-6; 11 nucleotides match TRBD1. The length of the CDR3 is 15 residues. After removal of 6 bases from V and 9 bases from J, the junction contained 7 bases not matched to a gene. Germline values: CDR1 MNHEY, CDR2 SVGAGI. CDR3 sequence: CASRSGQGVGSPLHF. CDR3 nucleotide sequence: TGTGCCAGCAGGTCGGGACAGGGGGTGGGTTCACCCCTCCACTTT.

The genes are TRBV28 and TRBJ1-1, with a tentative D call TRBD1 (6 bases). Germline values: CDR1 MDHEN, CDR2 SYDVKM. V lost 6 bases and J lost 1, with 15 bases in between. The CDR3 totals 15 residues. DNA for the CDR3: TGTGCCAGCAGCCCACACATGACAGGGAACACTGAAGCTTTCTTT. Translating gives CASSPHMTGNTEAFF.

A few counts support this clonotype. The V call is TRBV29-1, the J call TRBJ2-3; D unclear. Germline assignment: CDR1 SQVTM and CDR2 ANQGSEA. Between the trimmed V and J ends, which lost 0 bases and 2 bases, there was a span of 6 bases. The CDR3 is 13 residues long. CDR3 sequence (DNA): TGCAGCGTTGAAGATGGGGTCACAGATACGCAGTATTTT. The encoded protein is CSVEDGVTDTQYF.

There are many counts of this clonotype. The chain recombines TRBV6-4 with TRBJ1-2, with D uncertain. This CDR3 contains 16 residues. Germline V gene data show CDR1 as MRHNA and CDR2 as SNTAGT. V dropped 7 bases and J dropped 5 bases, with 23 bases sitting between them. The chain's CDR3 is CASTHRLAEGEYGYTF. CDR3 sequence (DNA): TGTGCCAGCACCCATCGGTTGGCGGAGGGAGAATATGGCTACACCTTC.

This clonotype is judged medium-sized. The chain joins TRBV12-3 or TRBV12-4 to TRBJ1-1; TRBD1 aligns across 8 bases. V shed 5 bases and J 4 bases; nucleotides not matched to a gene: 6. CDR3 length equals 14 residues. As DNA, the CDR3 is TGTGCCAGCAGTCCGACAGGGGTGGGCACTGAAGCTTTCTTT. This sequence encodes CASSPTGVGTEAFF.

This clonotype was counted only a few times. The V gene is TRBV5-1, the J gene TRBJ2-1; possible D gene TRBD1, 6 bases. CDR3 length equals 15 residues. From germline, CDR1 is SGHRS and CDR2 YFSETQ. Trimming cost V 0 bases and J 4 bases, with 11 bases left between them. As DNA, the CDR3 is TGCGCCAGCAGCTTGGTCGGGACACTGTACAATGAGCAGTTCTTC. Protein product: CASSLVGTLYNEQFF.

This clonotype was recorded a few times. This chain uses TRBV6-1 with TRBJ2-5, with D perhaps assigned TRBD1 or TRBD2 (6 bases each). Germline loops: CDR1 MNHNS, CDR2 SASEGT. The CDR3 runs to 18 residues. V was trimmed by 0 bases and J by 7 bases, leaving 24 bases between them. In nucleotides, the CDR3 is TGTGCCAGCAGTGAAGCAGGGGGGCGGCGAGGATCGGAGGGGACCCAGTACTTC. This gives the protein CASSEAGGRRGSEGTQYF.

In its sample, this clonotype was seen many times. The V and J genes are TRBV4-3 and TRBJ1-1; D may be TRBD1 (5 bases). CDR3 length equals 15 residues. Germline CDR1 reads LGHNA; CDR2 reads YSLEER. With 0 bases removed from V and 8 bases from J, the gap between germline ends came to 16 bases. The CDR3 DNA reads TGCGCCAGCAGCCAAGAAGGGGCCCGGGGAGGGGAAGCTTTCTTT. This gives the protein CASSQEGARGGEAFF.

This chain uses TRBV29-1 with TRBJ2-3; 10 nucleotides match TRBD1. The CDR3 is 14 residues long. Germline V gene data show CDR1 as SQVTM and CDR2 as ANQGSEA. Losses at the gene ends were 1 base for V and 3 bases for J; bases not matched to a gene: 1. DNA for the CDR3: TGCAGCGTTGAAGGACAGGGGGCTACAGATACGCAGTATTTT. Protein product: CSVEGQGATDTQYF.

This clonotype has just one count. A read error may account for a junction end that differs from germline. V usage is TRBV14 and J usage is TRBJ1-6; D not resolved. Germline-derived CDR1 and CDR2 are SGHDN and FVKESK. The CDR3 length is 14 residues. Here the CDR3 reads CASSFGYSDSPLNF. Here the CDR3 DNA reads TGTGCCAGCAGCTTTGGTTACTCTGATTCACCCCTCAACTTT.

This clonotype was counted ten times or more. The CDR3 DNA reads TGTGCCAGCAGCTTGGTTGCCAACCAGAACACTGAAGCTTTCTTT. Its translation: CASSLVANQNTEAFF. The chain is built from TRBV5-4 and TRBJ1-1, with D hard to call. V was clipped by 0 bases and J by 1 base, with 10 bases between them. This CDR3 contains 15 residues. Looked up from germline, CDR1 is SGHNT and CDR2 is YYREEE (reference sequence).

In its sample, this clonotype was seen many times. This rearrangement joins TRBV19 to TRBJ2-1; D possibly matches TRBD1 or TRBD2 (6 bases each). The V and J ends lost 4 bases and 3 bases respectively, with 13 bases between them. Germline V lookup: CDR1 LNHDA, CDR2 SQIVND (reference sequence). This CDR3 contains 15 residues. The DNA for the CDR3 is TGTGCCAGTAGTAGGATAGAGGGGGGCTACAATGAGCAGTTCTTC. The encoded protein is CASSRIEGGYNEQFF.

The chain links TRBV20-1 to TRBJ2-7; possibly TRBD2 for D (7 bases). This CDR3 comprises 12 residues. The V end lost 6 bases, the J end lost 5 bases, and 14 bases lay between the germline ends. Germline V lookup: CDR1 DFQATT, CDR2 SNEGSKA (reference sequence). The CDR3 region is CSAPRGAHEQYF. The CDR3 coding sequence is TGCAGTGCCCCCCGGGGGGCCCACGAGCAGTACTTC.

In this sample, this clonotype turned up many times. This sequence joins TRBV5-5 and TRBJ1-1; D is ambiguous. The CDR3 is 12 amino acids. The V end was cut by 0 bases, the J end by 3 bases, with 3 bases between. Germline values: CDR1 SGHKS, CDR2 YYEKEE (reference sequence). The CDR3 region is CASSLEYTEAFF. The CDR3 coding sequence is TGTGCCAGCAGCTTGGAATACACTGAAGCTTTCTTT.